The 26 T cell receptor beta chains reported below all come from one sample, sequenced in a study of blood T cell repertoires in COVID-19. Data came from immunoSEQ multiplex PCR; TCRdb stores just in-frame clones and leaves some out. Of more than 70,000 clones listed, 80% are singletons. Material: peripheral blood. The origin of the receptors is a woman in her seventies with acute or convalescent COVID-19.

The V gene is TRBV9, the J gene TRBJ1-6, with 7 nucleotides matching TRBD1. The CDR3 covers 15 residues. CDR1 and CDR2 (germline): SGDLS, YYNGEE. Trimming at V came to 3 bases and at J to 7 bases, leaving 7 bases not matched to a gene. CDR3 bases: TGTGCCAGCAGCGCATCCGGGACAGAAAATTCACCCCTCCACTTT. Residues: CASSASGTENSPLHF.

The chain uses TRBV28 and TRBJ2-3; 10 bases map to TRBD2. This CDR3 is 13 amino acids long. V was clipped by 10 bases and J by 2 bases; unmatched bases: 3. Germline assignment: CDR1 MDHEN and CDR2 SYDVKM. The CDR3 DNA is TGTGCCACAGGACTAGCGGTCACAGATACGCAGTATTTT. Encoded protein: CATGLAVTDTQYF.

V and J are TRBV6-5 and TRBJ2-7; the D gene is possibly TRBD1 (5 bases). CDR1 is MNHEY and CDR2 is SVGAGI in the germline V gene. The CDR3 is 15 residues long. The V gene lost 6 bases and the J gene lost 3 bases, with 18 bases spanning the gap. Here the CDR3 reads CASRGQGGKHYEQYF. The CDR3 DNA reads as TGTGCCAGCAGGGGTCAGGGTGGGAAACACTACGAGCAGTACTTC.

The chain combines TRBV3-1 (or the pseudogene TRBV3-2) with TRBJ2-5; D perhaps matches TRBD2 (7 bases). The CDR3 covers 15 residues. Germline V lookup: CDR1 LGHDT, CDR2 YNNKEL (reference sequence). Trimming stripped 4 bases from V and 2 bases from J, with 14 bases between. The CDR3 region has the DNA TGTGCCAGCAGCCGCAGGGGAGGGGTACAAGAGACCCAGTACTTC. Translation gives CASSRRGGVQETQYF.

The chain employs TRBV3-1 (or the pseudogene TRBV3-2) and TRBJ2-1, with TRBD2 matching 12 bases. V lost 3 bases and J lost 7; bases outside the gene matches: 7. Germline CDR1 and CDR2: LGHDT and YNNKEL (reference sequence). The CDR3 has 16 amino acids. The CDR3, as DNA: TGTGCCAGCAGCCATTGGACTAGCGGGAACTCTAATGAGCAGTTCTTC. Its protein product is CASSHWTSGNSNEQFF.

The V gene is TRBV5-1, the J gene TRBJ1-1; TRBD1 matches at 9 bases. CDR3 size: 15 residues. The junction had 11 bases not matched to a gene; V was cut back by 7 bases and J by 4 bases. The germline V gene encodes CDR1 SGHRS and CDR2 YFSETQ. This CDR3 reads CASEGTGLRGTEAFF. The CDR3 nucleotides read TGCGCCAGCGAGGGGACAGGGCTTCGAGGCACTGAAGCTTTCTTT. Variable domain in full (rest from reference TRBV5-1 and TRBJ1-1): KAGVTQTPRYLIKTRGQQVTLSCSPISGHRSVSWYQQTPGQGLQFLFEYFSETQRNKGNFPGRFSGRQFSNSRSEMNVSTLELGDSALYLCASEGTGLRGTEAFFGQGTRLTVV.

V gene TRBV12-3 or TRBV12-4 combines with J gene TRBJ1-2; TRBD1 agrees at 8 bases. V shed 6 bases, J shed 7 bases, and the junction held 7 bases outside the gene matches. The CDR3 covers 13 residues. In nucleotides, the CDR3 is TGTGCCAGCAGACTCGACAGGGGTTTTGGCTACACCTTC. Translated: CASRLDRGFGYTF.

The CDR3 reads CASSLASTGDSPLHF. The CDR3 bases are TGCGCCAGCAGCTTGGCTTCGACAGGGGATTCACCCCTCCACTTT. The chain couples TRBV5-1 to TRBJ1-6, with TRBD1 matching over 8 bases. The CDR3 length is 15 residues. Losses at the gene ends were 0 bases for V and 8 bases for J; bases not matched to a gene: 4. From germline, CDR1 is SGHRS and CDR2 YFSETQ. Based on the CDR3 plus reference TRBV5-1 and TRBJ1-6, the full variable domain is KAGVTQTPRYLIKTRGQQVTLSCSPISGHRSVSWYQQTPGQGLQFLFEYFSETQRNKGNFPGRFSGRQFSNSRSEMNVSTLELGDSALYLCASSLASTGDSPLHFGNGTRLTVT.

The rearrangement joins TRBV19 to TRBJ1-2, with 7 bases that match TRBD1. J gave up 6 bases and V 5 bases, and 9 bases lay outside the gene matches. CDR1 is LNHDA and CDR2 is SQIVND in the germline V gene (reference sequence). The CDR3 covers 14 residues. The CDR3 nucleotides read TGTGCCAGTAGTTACCGACAGGGACCTGATGGCTACACCTTC. Translating gives CASSYRQGPDGYTF.

The V and J genes are TRBV28 and TRBJ1-6; no definite D call. The germline V and J ends were trimmed by 7 bases and 10 bases, with 20 bases remaining between them. This CDR3 comprises 15 residues. CDR1 is MDHEN and CDR2 is SYDVKM in the germline V gene. The CDR3 nucleotides are TGTGCCAGCAATCTAAACCCGGGAAGCTACTCACCCCTCCACTTT. It translates to CASNLNPGSYSPLHF.

The rearrangement joins TRBV7-2 to TRBJ2-7; D is perhaps TRBD2 (7 bases). With 0 bases removed from V and 4 bases from J, the gap between germline ends came to 22 bases. Germline V gives CDR1 SGHTA, CDR2 FQGNSA. This CDR3 contains 18 residues. The DNA for the CDR3 is TGTGCCAGCAGCTTAGCGCTGGGGGTAGGGGGGGCGAGTTACGAGCAGTACTTC. Translation: CASSLALGVGGASYEQYF.

This chain connects TRBV3-1 (or the pseudogene TRBV3-2) to TRBJ1-1; D may be TRBD1 (5 bases). The CDR3 length is 15 residues. V was shortened by 0 bases and J by 8 bases, with 16 bases between the two germline ends. The germline CDR1 and CDR2 sequences are LGHDT and YNNKEL (reference sequence). The CDR3 DNA follows: TGTGCCAGCAGCCAAGACAGGGTTCGGGAGGTAGAAGCTTTCTTT. Amino acids: CASSQDRVREVEAFF.

This chain connects TRBV7-8 to TRBJ2-2; 9 bases align to TRBD2. The CDR3 spans 17 residues. The V and J ends lost 6 bases and 0 bases, in that order; junction bases with no gene match: 8. Germline V gives CDR1 SGHVS, CDR2 FQNEAQ. The CDR3 spells CASRPPASGANTGELFF. CDR3 bases: TGTGCCAGCAGACCCCCGGCTAGCGGGGCGAACACCGGGGAGCTGTTTTTT. Full variable domain (rest looked up from reference TRBV7-8 and TRBJ2-2): GAGVSQSPRYKVAKRGQDVALRCDPISGHVSLFWYQQALGQGPEFLTYFQNEAQLDKSGLPSDRFFAERPEGSVSTLKIQRTQQEDSAVYLCASRPPASGANTGELFFGEGSRLTVL.

The chain has TRBV12-3 or TRBV12-4 and TRBJ1-6; D is undetermined. V was pared by 3 bases and J by 5 bases, with 5 bases between. There are 13 residues in the CDR3. The chain's CDR3 is CASSFTDNSPLHF. The DNA of the CDR3 is TGTGCCAGCAGTTTTACGGATAATTCACCCCTCCACTTT.

This clone was observed a single time. CDR3 region: CASSLDPGQGSSYEQYF. CDR3 coding DNA: TGTGCCAGCAGCTTGGACCCCGGACAGGGGAGCTCCTACGAGCAGTACTTC. The chain combines TRBV11-2 with TRBJ2-7; 9 bases are a match to TRBD1. V dropped 3 bases and J dropped 0; count of bases not matched to a gene: 9. The CDR3 consists of 17 residues. Germline lookup yields CDR1 SGHAT and CDR2 FQNNGV.

This sequence joins TRBV28 and TRBJ2-1, with 10 bases lining up with TRBD2. The V and J ends lost 6 bases and 7 bases, in that order; junction bases with no gene match: 9. This CDR3 region has 15 residues. Per the germline V gene, CDR1 is MDHEN and CDR2 is SYDVKM. This chain's CDR3 is CASRPPGLAINEQFF. The CDR3, as DNA: TGTGCCAGCAGACCTCCGGGACTAGCGATTAATGAGCAGTTCTTC.

The chain uses TRBV27 and TRBJ2-1; TRBD2 agrees at 12 bases. The CDR3 length is 16 residues. Per germline, CDR1 MNHEY and CDR2 SMNVEV (reference sequence). V dropped 3 bases and J dropped 10; count of bases not matched to a gene: 10. CDR3 amino acids: CASSFLTSGSIGEQFF. The CDR3 DNA is TGTGCCAGCAGTTTTCTGACTAGCGGGAGCATAGGGGAGCAGTTCTTC.

The chain recombines TRBV29-1 with TRBJ1-2, with 7 bases aligning to TRBD1. In germline, CDR1 is SQVTM, CDR2 ANQGSEA. The CDR3 is made up of 15 amino acids. The V segment lost 2 bases and the J segment 6 bases; nucleotides outside the gene matches: 12. CDR3 nucleotides: TGCAGCGTTGAAAAGGGGCCGGTAGGGGGCCATGGCTACACCTTC. As protein: CSVEKGPVGGHGYTF.

The rearrangement uses TRBV28 and TRBJ2-2, with 10 positions matching TRBD2. After removal of 5 bases from V and 1 base from J, the junction contained 4 bases not matched to a gene. CDR1 is MDHEN and CDR2 is SYDVKM in the germline V gene. This CDR3 is 16 amino acids long. The CDR3 protein is CASSHIAGGNTGELFF. The CDR3, as DNA: TGTGCCAGCAGTCACATAGCGGGAGGGAACACCGGGGAGCTGTTTTTT.

The V gene is TRBV6-6, the J gene TRBJ2-5; D is ambiguous. In germline, CDR1 is MNHNY, CDR2 SVGAGI (reference sequence). The CDR3 contains 13 residues. With 7 bases removed from V and 3 bases from J, the gap between germline ends came to 12 bases. CDR3 in amino acids: CASTLRREETQYF. DNA for the CDR3: TGTGCCAGCACCCTCCGACGGGAAGAGACCCAGTACTTC.

The rearrangement links TRBV27 to TRBJ2-1; 8 positions match TRBD1. The CDR3 spans 15 residues. V trimming: 4 bases; J trimming: 5 bases; junction bases outside the gene matches: 7. Germline V gene sequence: CDR1 MNHEY, CDR2 SMNVEV (reference sequence). CDR3 sequence (DNA): TGTGCCAGCAGTTGGAGAGGGACAGGCAACAATGAGCAGTTCTTC. Protein: CASSWRGTGNNEQFF.

The genes are TRBV29-1 and TRBJ2-7; 10 bases are shared with TRBD1. V shed 4 bases, J shed 6 bases, and the junction held 3 bases outside the gene matches. CDR1 and CDR2 (germline): SQVTM, ANQGSEA. The CDR3 covers 12 residues. CDR3 in amino acids: CSVGGQGTEQYF. CDR3 nucleotides: TGCAGCGTTGGGGGACAGGGGACCGAGCAGTACTTC.

The rearrangement uses TRBV6-2 or TRBV6-3 and TRBJ2-1; 12 bases map to TRBD2. Germline V lookup: CDR1 MNHEY, CDR2 SVGEGT. The CDR3 contains 19 residues. Losses at the gene ends were 6 bases for V and 0 bases for J; bases not matched to a gene: 12. CDR3 in amino acids: CASSRPGLAGLSSYNEQFF. CDR3 nucleotides: TGTGCCAGCAGCCGACCCGGACTAGCGGGGTTGAGCTCCTACAATGAGCAGTTCTTC.

This chain links TRBV3-1 (or the pseudogene TRBV3-2) with TRBJ2-7, with 11 bases that match TRBD2. CDR1 LGHDT and CDR2 YNNKEL come from the germline V gene (reference sequence). The CDR3 loop spans 16 amino acids. With V trimmed by 5 bases and J by 1 base, 7 bases remained unmatched. The chain's CDR3 is CASSSFGTSGSYEQYF. CDR3 DNA sequence: TGTGCCAGCAGCTCATTTGGGACTAGCGGTTCCTACGAGCAGTACTTC.

The chain carries TRBV27 and TRBJ1-5, with D possibly TRBD1 on 6 matching bases. In germline, CDR1 is MNHEY, CDR2 SMNVEV (reference sequence). V lost 3 bases, J lost 7 bases, and 10 bases lay in between. The CDR3 covers 13 residues. CDR3 bases: TGTGCCAGCAGTTTTGGACAGTACCAGCCCCAGCATTTT. Its protein is CASSFGQYQPQHF.

The V and J genes are TRBV2 and TRBJ1-1; 7 bases fit TRBD1. V was pared by 6 bases and J by 0 bases, with 1 base of the junction left unmatched. This CDR3 has 13 amino acids. CDR1 and CDR2 from the germline V gene are SNHLY and FYNNEI. The CDR3 region has the DNA TGTGCCAGCAGGACAGGGCTGAACACTGAAGCTTTCTTT. Translation gives CASRTGLNTEAFF.